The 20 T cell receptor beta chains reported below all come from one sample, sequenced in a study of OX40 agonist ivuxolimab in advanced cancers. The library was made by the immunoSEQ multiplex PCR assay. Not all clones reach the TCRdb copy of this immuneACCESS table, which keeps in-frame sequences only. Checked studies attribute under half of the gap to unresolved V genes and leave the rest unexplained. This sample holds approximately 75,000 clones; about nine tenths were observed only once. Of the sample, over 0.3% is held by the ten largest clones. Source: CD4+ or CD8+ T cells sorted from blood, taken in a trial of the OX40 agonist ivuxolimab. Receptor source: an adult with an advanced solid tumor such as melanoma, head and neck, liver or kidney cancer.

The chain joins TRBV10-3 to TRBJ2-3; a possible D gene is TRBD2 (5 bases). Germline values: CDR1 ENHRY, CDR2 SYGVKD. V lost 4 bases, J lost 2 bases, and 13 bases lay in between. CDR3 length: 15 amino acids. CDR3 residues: CAISVSGTSTDTQYF. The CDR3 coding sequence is TGTGCCATCAGTGTAAGCGGAACTTCCACAGATACGCAGTATTTT.

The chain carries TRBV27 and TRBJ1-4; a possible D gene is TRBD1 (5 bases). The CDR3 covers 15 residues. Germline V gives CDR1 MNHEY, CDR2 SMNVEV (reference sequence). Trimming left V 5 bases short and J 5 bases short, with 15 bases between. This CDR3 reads CASSQYRKNNEKLFF. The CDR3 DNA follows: TGTGCCAGCAGTCAGTACAGGAAAAACAATGAAAAACTGTTTTTT.

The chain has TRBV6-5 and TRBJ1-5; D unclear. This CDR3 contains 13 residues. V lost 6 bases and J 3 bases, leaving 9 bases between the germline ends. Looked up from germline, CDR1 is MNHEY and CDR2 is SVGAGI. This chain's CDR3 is CASSHTDNQPQHF. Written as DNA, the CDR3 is TGTGCCAGCAGCCACACAGACAATCAGCCCCAGCATTTT.

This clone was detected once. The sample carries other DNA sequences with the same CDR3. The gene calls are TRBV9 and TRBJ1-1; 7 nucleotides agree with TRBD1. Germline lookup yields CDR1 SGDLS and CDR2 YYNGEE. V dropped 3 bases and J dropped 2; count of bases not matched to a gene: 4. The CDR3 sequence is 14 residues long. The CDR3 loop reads CASSADRTNTEAFF. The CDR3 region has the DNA TGTGCCAGCAGCGCGGACAGGACCAACACTGAAGCTTTCTTT.

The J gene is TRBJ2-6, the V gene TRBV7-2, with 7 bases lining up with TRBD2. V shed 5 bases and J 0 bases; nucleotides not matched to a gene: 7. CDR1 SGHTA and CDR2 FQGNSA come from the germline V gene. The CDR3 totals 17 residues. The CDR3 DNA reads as TGTGCCAGCAGCCCACCTAGCGGCAGCTCTGGGGCCAACGTCCTGACTTTC. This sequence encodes CASSPPSGSSGANVLTF.

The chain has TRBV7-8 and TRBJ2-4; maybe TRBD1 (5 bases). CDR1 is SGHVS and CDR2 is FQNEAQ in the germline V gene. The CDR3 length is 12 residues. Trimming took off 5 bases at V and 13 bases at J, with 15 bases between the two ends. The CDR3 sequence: CASSPPARVQYF. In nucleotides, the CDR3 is TGTGCCAGCAGCCCCCCCGCCAGGGTCCAGTACTTC.

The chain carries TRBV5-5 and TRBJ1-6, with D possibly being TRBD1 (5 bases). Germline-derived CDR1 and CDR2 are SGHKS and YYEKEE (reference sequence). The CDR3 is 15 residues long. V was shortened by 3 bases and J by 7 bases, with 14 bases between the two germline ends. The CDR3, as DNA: TGTGCCAGCAGCTGGGGCGGGGTAGCCAATTCACCCCTCCACTTT. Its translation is CASSWGGVANSPLHF. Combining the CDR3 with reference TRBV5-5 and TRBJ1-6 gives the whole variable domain DAGVTQSPTHLIKTRGQQVTLRCSPISGHKSVSWYQQVLGQGPQFIFQYYEKEERGRGNFPDRFSARQFPNYSSELNVNALLLGDSALYLCASSWGGVANSPLHFGNGTRLTVT.

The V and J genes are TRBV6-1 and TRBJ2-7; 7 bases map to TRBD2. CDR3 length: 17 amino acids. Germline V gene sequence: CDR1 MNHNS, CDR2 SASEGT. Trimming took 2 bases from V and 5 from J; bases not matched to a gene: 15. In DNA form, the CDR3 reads TGTGCCAGCAGTGAACTCAGTTGGGGGGGGATTTGGGACGAGCAGTACTTC. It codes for CASSELSWGGIWDEQYF.

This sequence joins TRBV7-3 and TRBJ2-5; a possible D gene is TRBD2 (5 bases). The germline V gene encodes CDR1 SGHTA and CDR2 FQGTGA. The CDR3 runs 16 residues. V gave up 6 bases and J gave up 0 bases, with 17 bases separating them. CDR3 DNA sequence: TGTGCCAGCAGTTCCGAGGGCGGCCGGTACCAAGAGACCCAGTACTTC. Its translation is CASSSEGGRYQETQYF.

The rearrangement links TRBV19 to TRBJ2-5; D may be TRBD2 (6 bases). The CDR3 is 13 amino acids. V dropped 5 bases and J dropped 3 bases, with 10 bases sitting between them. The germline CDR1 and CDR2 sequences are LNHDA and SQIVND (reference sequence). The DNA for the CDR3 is TGTGCCAGTAGTGGGGACTCGAAAGAGACCCAGTACTTC. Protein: CASSGDSKETQYF.

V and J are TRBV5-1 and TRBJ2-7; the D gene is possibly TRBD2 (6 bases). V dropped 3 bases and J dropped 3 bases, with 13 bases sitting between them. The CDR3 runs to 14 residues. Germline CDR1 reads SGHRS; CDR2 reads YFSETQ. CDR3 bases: TGCGCCAGCAGCTCGCAGCCGGGGGACTACGAGCAGTACTTC. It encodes CASSSQPGDYEQYF. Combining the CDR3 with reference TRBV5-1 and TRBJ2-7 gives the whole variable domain KAGVTQTPRYLIKTRGQQVTLSCSPISGHRSVSWYQQTPGQGLQFLFEYFSETQRNKGNFPGRFSGRQFSNSRSEMNVSTLELGDSALYLCASSSQPGDYEQYFGPGTRLTVT.

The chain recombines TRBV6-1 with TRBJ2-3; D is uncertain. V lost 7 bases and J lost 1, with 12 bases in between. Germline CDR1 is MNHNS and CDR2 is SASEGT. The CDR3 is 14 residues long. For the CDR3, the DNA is TGTGCCAGCACCCAAGGCATTGGCACAGATACGCAGTATTTT. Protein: CASTQGIGTDTQYF.

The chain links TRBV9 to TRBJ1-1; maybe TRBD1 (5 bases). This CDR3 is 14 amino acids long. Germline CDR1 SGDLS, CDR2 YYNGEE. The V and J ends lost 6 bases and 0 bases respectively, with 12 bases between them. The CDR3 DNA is TGTGCCAGCACTCGTGGGGGGTTGAACACTGAAGCTTTCTTT. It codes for CASTRGGLNTEAFF. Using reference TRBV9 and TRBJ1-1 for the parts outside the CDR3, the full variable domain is DSGVTQTPKHLITATGQRVTLRCSPRSGDLSVYWYQQSLDQGLQFLIQYYNGEERAKGNILERFSAQQFPDLHSELNLSSLELGDSALYFCASTRGGLNTEAFFGQGTRLTVV.

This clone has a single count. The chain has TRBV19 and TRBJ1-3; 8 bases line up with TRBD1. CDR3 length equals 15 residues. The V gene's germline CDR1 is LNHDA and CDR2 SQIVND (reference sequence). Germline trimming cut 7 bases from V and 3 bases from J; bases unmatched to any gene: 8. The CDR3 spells CASTLGQGRGNTIYF. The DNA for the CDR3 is TGTGCCAGTACCCTTGGACAGGGACGTGGAAACACCATATATTTT.

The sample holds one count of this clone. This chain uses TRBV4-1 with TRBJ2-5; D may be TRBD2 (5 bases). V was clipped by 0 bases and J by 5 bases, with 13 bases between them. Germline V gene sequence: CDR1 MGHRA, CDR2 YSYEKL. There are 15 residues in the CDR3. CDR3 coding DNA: TGCGCCAGCAGCCAAGATCGCCGGGGTAGGGAGACCCAGTACTTC. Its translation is CASSQDRRGRETQYF.

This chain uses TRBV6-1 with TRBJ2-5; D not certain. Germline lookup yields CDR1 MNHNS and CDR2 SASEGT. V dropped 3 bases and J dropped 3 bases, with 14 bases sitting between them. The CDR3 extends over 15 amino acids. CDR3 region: CASSDGRDFKETQYF. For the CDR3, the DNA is TGTGCCAGCAGTGACGGGCGAGATTTCAAAGAGACCCAGTACTTC.

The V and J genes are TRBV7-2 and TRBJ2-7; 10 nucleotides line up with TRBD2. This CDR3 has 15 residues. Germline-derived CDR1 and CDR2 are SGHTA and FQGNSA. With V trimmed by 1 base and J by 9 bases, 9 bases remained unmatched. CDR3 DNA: TGTGCCAGCAGCTTAGAAAGCGGGGGGGCCTCTGCGCAGTACTTC. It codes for CASSLESGGASAQYF.

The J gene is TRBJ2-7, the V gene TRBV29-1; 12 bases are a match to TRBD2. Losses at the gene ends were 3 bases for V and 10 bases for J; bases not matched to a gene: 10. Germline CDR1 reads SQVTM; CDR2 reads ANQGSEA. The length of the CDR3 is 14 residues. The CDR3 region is CSVEPPGLAGSQYF. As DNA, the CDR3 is TGCAGCGTTGAGCCTCCGGGACTAGCGGGTTCCCAGTACTTC.

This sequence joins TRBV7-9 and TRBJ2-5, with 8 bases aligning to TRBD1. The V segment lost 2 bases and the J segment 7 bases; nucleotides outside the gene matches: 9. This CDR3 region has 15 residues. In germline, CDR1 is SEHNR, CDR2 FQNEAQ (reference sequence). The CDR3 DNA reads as TGTGCCAGCAGCTTATCAGGGGGCGCCCCCGGGACCCAGTACTTC. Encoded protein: CASSLSGGAPGTQYF.

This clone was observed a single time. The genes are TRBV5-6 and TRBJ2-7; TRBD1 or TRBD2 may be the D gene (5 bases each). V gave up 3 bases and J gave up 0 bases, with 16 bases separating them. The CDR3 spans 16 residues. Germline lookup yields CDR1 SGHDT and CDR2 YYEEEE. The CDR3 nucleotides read TGTGCCAGCAGCTACGTCAGGGAGAACCCCTCCTACGAGCAGTACTTC. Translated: CASSYVRENPSYEQYF.